The clone carrying this TCR beta chain was seen just once. Its antigen is currently unknown. This specimen belongs to a study of T cells in localized non-small cell lung cancer. General study points: Uninvolved adjacent lung had higher T cell clonality than tumor and all other tissues. Prolonged overall survival went with higher T cell density in the blood. The study detected a median roughly 61 of the top 100 tumor clones in adjacent lung.

Germline V gene sequence: CDR1 SGHAT, CDR2 FQNNGV. CDR3 length equals 13 residues. Trimming removed 1 base at V and 4 bases at J, with 6 bases between. The method was immunoSEQ multiplex PCR; TCRdb's version includes in-frame clones alone and lacks a portion of them. The repertoire holds 100,000 to 150,000 clones, with roughly 90% as singletons. V gene TRBV11-2 combines with J gene TRBJ2-3; D not resolved. The clonotype originates from a female donor older than 55 with stage I lung adenocarcinoma. The sample was peripheral blood, taken before any cancer treatment. The CDR3 loop reads CASSLVWADTQYF. The CDR3 region has the DNA TGTGCCAGCAGCTTAGTGTGGGCAGATACGCAGTATTTT.